Listed here are 3 T cell receptor beta chains from one sample, sequenced in a study of OX40 agonist ivuxolimab in advanced cancers. TCRdb's copy holds only in-frame clones and misses some; the assay was immunoSEQ multiplex PCR. The sample carries approximately 35,000 clones, under 85% recorded once. The starting material was CD4+ or CD8+ T cells sorted from blood, obtained in a trial of the OX40 agonist ivuxolimab. Receptors were obtained from an adult with an advanced solid tumor such as melanoma, head and neck, liver or kidney cancer.

The V and J genes are TRBV19 and TRBJ2-2, with TRBD1 matching over 7 bases. V lost 4 bases, J lost 2 bases, and 7 bases stayed unmatched. The CDR3 spans 16 residues. Germline assignment: CDR1 LNHDA and CDR2 SQIVND (reference sequence). In DNA, the CDR3 is TGTGCCAGTAGTACCCTAGGGACAGCTAACACCGGGGAGCTGTTTTTT. This encodes CASSTLGTANTGELFF.

This clone has ten or more counts. The CDR3 DNA sequence: TGTGCCAGCAGTGAAAGAGGGGGCAGGGAAAAACTGTTTTTT. Translated, it gives CASSERGGREKLFF. This rearrangement joins TRBV2 to TRBJ1-4; TRBD1 matches 7 bases. CDR1 and CDR2 (germline): SNHLY, FYNNEI. The CDR3 is 14 amino acids. J was trimmed by 8 bases and V by 2 bases; bases with no gene match: 5.

This chain uses TRBV4-2 with TRBJ2-7; 10 nucleotides line up with TRBD2. Germline assignment: CDR1 LGHNA and CDR2 YNFKEQ. The CDR3 loop spans 16 amino acids. V shed 0 bases, J shed 3 bases, and the junction held 5 bases outside the gene matches. The CDR3 DNA reads TGTGCCAGCAGCCAAGAGTCTAGCGGGAGTATCTACGAGCAGTACTTC. This encodes CASSQESSGSIYEQYF.